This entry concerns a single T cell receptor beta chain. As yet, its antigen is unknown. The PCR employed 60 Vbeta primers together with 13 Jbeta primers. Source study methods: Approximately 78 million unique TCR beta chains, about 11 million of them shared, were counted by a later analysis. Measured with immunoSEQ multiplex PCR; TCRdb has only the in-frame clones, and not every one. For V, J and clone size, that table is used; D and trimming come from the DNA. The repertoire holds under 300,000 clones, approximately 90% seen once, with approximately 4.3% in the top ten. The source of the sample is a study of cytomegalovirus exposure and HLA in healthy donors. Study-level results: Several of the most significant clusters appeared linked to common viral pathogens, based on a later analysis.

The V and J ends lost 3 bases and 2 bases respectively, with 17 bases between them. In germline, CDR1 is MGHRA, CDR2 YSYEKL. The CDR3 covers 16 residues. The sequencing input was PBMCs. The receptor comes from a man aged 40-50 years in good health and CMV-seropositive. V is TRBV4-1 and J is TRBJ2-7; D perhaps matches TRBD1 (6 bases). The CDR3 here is CASSHMLTGTPYEQYF. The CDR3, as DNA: TGCGCCAGCAGCCACATGCTGACCGGGACACCCTACGAGCAGTACTTC.